One and the same sample provided the 20 T cell receptor beta chains below, sequenced in a study of CD8+ T cells in alopecia areata. It was cDNA, reverse transcribed from extracted RNA, that served as the sequencing template. The repertoire was sequenced with immunoSEQ multiplex PCR; TCRdb's copy has only in-frame clones and lacks some. The table includes about 150,000 clones, approximately 50% detected once. Sequenced input: CD4+ T cells sorted from blood. These receptor sequences come from a human donor with alopecia areata.

The rearrangement uses TRBV28 and TRBJ2-7; D uncertain. Trimming stripped 7 bases from V and 4 bases from J, with 11 bases between. The CDR3 is made up of 12 amino acids. Germline CDR1 is MDHEN and CDR2 is SYDVKM. CDR3 protein: CASMGYAYEQYF. CDR3 coding DNA: TGTGCCAGCATGGGGTACGCTTACGAGCAGTACTTC.

This clone occurred a few times. The chain couples TRBV2 to TRBJ2-7; TRBD1 agrees at 8 bases. CDR1 and CDR2 (germline): SNHLY, FYNNEI. V lost 1 base to trimming and J lost 9 bases; unmatched junction nucleotides: 11. The CDR3 spans 15 residues. The CDR3 coding sequence is TGTGCCAGCAGTGAAGTGGGGACAGGCCAACCTTGGCAGTACTTC. Protein sequence: CASSEVGTGQPWQYF.

This chain uses TRBV9 with TRBJ2-1, with D possibly being TRBD2 (5 bases). Trimming took off 0 bases at V and 4 bases at J, with 14 bases between the two ends. This CDR3 has 16 residues. Germline assignment: CDR1 SGDLS and CDR2 YYNGEE. The chain's CDR3 is CASSVGLLASYNEQFF. The CDR3 DNA sequence: TGTGCCAGCAGCGTAGGATTGCTAGCTTCGTACAATGAGCAGTTCTTC.

This clone has ten or more counts. The chain recombines TRBV5-1 with TRBJ2-3; D unresolved. Germline-derived CDR1 and CDR2 are SGHRS and YFSETQ. The CDR3 is 15 amino acids. V was shortened by 3 bases and J by 3 bases, with 14 bases between the two germline ends. CDR3 loop: CASSSRPTATDTQYF. For the CDR3, the DNA is TGCGCCAGCAGCTCCCGGCCTACTGCGACAGATACGCAGTATTTT. The whole variable domain, filled in from reference TRBV5-1 and TRBJ2-3, reads KAGVTQTPRYLIKTRGQQVTLSCSPISGHRSVSWYQQTPGQGLQFLFEYFSETQRNKGNFPGRFSGRQFSNSRSEMNVSTLELGDSALYLCASSSRPTATDTQYFGPGTRLTVL.

The gene calls are TRBV27 and TRBJ2-2, with D unclear. Deletions cut 5 bases from V and 4 bases from J, with 5 bases between. Germline assignment: CDR1 MNHEY and CDR2 SMNVEV (reference sequence). The CDR3 sequence is 12 residues long. For the CDR3, the DNA is TGTGCCAGCAGTCGCGGCACCGGGGAGCTGTTTTTT. This codes for CASSRGTGELFF.

In its sample, this clone was seen a few times. V gene TRBV7-2 combines with J gene TRBJ1-1; 12 bases are shared with TRBD1. Unmatched junction bases numbered 7, after V lost 4 bases and J lost 10 bases. Germline CDR1 is SGHTA and CDR2 is FQGNSA. The length of the CDR3 is 14 residues. The CDR3 DNA is TGTGCCAGCAGCTCGGGACAGGGGGCGCGTGCAGCTTTCTTT. It specifies CASSSGQGARAAFF.

The chain has TRBV4-1 and TRBJ2-2; D ambiguous. In germline, CDR1 is MGHRA, CDR2 YSYEKL. There are 15 residues in the CDR3. Trimming removed 7 bases from V and 2 bases from J, with 14 bases in between. CDR3 in DNA: TGCGCCAGCACCTCCGTAAGGGCCAACACCGGGGAGCTGTTTTTT. Encoded protein: CASTSVRANTGELFF.

The chain joins TRBV5-1 to TRBJ2-3, with D maybe TRBD2 (5 bases). Deletions cut 1 base from V and 6 bases from J, with 15 bases between. This CDR3 spans 15 amino acids. Germline-derived CDR1 and CDR2 are SGHRS and YFSETQ. CDR3 loop: CASSLQPPPGDTQYF. As DNA, the CDR3 is TGCGCCAGCAGCTTGCAACCCCCGCCGGGGGATACGCAGTATTTT.

The chain combines TRBV29-1 with TRBJ2-3; D is ambiguous. V shed 2 bases and J shed 3 bases, with 6 bases lying between them. Germline values: CDR1 SQVTM, CDR2 ANQGSEA. There are 12 residues in the CDR3. This CDR3 reads CSVEPATDTQYF. The CDR3 DNA follows: TGCAGCGTTGAACCGGCGACAGATACGCAGTATTTT.

This clone appeared a few times. The V gene is TRBV5-6, the J gene TRBJ2-1, with D perhaps TRBD2 (5 bases). V lost 1 base and J 6 bases, leaving 14 bases between the germline ends. In germline, CDR1 is SGHDT, CDR2 YYEEEE. This CDR3 contains 15 residues. CDR3 sequence (DNA): TGTGCCAGCAGCTTGCCACTAGTTACCGCCAATGAGCAGTTCTTC. It is translated as CASSLPLVTANEQFF.

This clone was seen a few times. The chain couples TRBV9 to TRBJ1-4; 7 nucleotides agree with TRBD1. The trim removed 5 bases at V and 2 bases at J, leaving 3 bases unmatched. The CDR3 covers 14 residues. From germline, CDR1 is SGDLS and CDR2 YYNGEE. The CDR3 bases are TGTGCCAGCAGTCGGGACAGTACTAATGAAAAACTGTTTTTT. Translated: CASSRDSTNEKLFF.

This clone showed up just once. The genes are TRBV30 and TRBJ1-1; D remains unclear. The CDR3 consists of 14 residues. Germline V gene data show CDR1 as GTSNPN and CDR2 as SVGIG (reference sequence). V was pared by 2 bases and J by 4 bases, with 14 bases between. The CDR3 DNA is TGTGCCTGGAGTCCTTCTTTCCCAGCCACTGAAGCTTTCTTT. Amino acids: CAWSPSFPATEAFF.

This chain links TRBV4-1 with TRBJ2-1; no clear D gene. Per the germline V gene, CDR1 is MGHRA and CDR2 is YSYEKL. V gave up 0 bases and J gave up 7 bases, with 1 base separating them. The CDR3 extends over 11 amino acids. The CDR3 DNA reads as TGCGCCAGCAGCCAAGATAATGAGCAGTTCTTC. This encodes CASSQDNEQFF.

This sequence joins TRBV5-1 and TRBJ1-2, with D unresolved. Trimming cost V 4 bases and J 2 bases, with 15 bases left between them. The germline CDR1 and CDR2 sequences are SGHRS and YFSETQ. This CDR3 has 15 residues. The CDR3 sequence: CASSPGAAFNYGYTF. CDR3 in DNA: TGCGCCAGCAGCCCGGGAGCCGCTTTCAACTATGGCTACACCTTC. The variable domain in full, with the rest retrieved from reference TRBV5-1 and TRBJ1-2, is KAGVTQTPRYLIKTRGQQVTLSCSPISGHRSVSWYQQTPGQGLQFLFEYFSETQRNKGNFPGRFSGRQFSNSRSEMNVSTLELGDSALYLCASSPGAAFNYGYTFGSGTRLTVV.

The chain links TRBV20-1 to TRBJ2-7; D gene uncertain. CDR3 length equals 10 residues. CDR1 and CDR2 from the germline V gene are DFQATT and SNEGSKA (reference sequence). V was pared by 5 bases and J by 3 bases, with 5 bases between. This CDR3 is CSASDYEQYF. The CDR3 DNA is TGCAGTGCTTCTGACTACGAGCAGTACTTC.

The chain links TRBV29-1 to TRBJ1-2; the D is unclear. The CDR3 consists of 13 residues. Trimming cost V 4 bases and J 4 bases, with 13 bases left between them. Per the germline V gene, CDR1 is SQVTM and CDR2 is ANQGSEA. CDR3 region: CSVGGAPTYGYTF. CDR3 sequence (DNA): TGCAGCGTTGGGGGAGCCCCGACCTATGGCTACACCTTC. The full variable domain, its missing parts supplied by reference TRBV29-1 and TRBJ1-2, is SAVISQKPSRDICQRGTSLTIQCQVDSQVTMMFWYRQQPGQSLTLIATANQGSEATYESGFVIDKFPISRPNLTFSTLTVSNMSPEDSSIYLCSVGGAPTYGYTFGSGTRLTVV.

The DNA for the CDR3 is TGTGCCTGGAGAGGGCCGAGGAGCTCGGGCTACACCTTC. It is translated as CAWRGPRSSGYTF. The chain is built from TRBV30 and TRBJ1-2; D call uncertain. Trimming shortened V by 3 bases and J by 8 bases, and 16 bases separated the two germline ends. The CDR3 runs 13 residues. CDR1 and CDR2 (germline): GTSNPN, SVGIG (reference sequence).

This clone appeared a few times. The chain combines TRBV28 with TRBJ2-1, with 12 bases lining up with TRBD2. CDR1 and CDR2 (germline): MDHEN, SYDVKM. V gave up 8 bases and J gave up 3 bases; unmatched junction bases: 11. CDR3 length equals 17 residues. The CDR3 loop reads CASSPGRLAGVYNEQFF. Here the CDR3 DNA reads TGTGCCAGCTCCCCGGGGAGACTAGCGGGAGTCTACAATGAGCAGTTCTTC.

This chain uses TRBV9 with TRBJ2-3, with a possible D match to TRBD1 (5 bases). The CDR3 extends over 14 amino acids. V was clipped by 4 bases and J by 2 bases, with 11 bases between them. Per germline, CDR1 SGDLS and CDR2 YYNGEE. This chain's CDR3 is CASSPSGITDTQYF. DNA of the CDR3: TGTGCCAGCAGCCCCTCAGGGATCACAGATACGCAGTATTTT. Complete variable domain (other parts from reference TRBV9 and TRBJ2-3): DSGVTQTPKHLITATGQRVTLRCSPRSGDLSVYWYQQSLDQGLQFLIQYYNGEERAKGNILERFSAQQFPDLHSELNLSSLELGDSALYFCASSPSGITDTQYFGPGTRLTVL.

This clone was detected only a few times. The chain carries TRBV30 and TRBJ2-1; D call uncertain. The CDR3 spans 12 residues. Germline CDR1 GTSNPN, CDR2 SVGIG (reference sequence). V shed 3 bases and J shed 4 bases, with 7 bases lying between them. CDR3 residues: CAWRKDYNEQFF. The CDR3 DNA reads as TGTGCCTGGAGGAAAGATTACAATGAGCAGTTCTTC.